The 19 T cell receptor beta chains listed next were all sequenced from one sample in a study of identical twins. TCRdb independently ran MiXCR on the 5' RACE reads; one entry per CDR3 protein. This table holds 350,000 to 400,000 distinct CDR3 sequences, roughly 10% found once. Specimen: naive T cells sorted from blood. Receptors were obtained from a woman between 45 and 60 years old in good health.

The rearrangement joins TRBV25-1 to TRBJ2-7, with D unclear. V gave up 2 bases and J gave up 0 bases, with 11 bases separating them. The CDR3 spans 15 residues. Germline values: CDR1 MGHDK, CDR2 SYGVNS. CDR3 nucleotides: TGTGCCAGCAGTGAAGGTTACGGTTACTCCTACGAGCAGTACGTC. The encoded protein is CASSEGYGYSYEQYV.

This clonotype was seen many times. The CDR3 here is CAWTNPAELYYNEQFF. CDR3 DNA: TGTGCCTGGACCAACCCTGCGGAATTGTACTACAATGAGCAGTTCTTC. This chain uses TRBV30 with TRBJ2-1; D gene unclear. CDR3 size: 16 residues. Per the germline V gene, CDR1 is GTSNPN and CDR2 is SVGIG (reference sequence). Trimming left V 4 bases short and J 3 bases short, with 19 bases between.

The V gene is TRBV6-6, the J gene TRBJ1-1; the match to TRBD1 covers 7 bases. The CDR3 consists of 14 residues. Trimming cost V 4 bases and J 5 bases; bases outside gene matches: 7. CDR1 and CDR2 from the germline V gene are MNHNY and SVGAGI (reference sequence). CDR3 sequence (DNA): TGTGCCAGCAGTTCAGGACAGGCCGGGACTGAAGCTTTCTTT. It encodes CASSSGQAGTEAFF.

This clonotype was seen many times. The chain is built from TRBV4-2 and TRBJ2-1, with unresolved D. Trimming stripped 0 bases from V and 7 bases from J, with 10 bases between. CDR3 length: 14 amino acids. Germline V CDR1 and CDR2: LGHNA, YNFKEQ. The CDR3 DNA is TGTGCCAGCAGCCAAGAGGGGTTGCGGAATGAGCAGTTCTTC. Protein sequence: CASSQEGLRNEQFF.

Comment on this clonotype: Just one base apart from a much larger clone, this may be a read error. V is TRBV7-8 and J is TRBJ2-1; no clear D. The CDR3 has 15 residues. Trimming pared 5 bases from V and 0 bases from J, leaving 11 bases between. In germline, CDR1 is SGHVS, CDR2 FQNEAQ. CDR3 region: CASSNSRSSYNEQFF. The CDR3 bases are TGTGCCAGCAGCAATAGCCGGAGCTCCTACAATGAGCAGTTCTTC.

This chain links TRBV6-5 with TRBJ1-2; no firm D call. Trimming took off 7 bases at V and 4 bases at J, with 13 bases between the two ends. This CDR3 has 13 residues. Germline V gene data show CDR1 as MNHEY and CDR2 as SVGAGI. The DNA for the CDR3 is TGTGCCAGCAAGGCCCGAAGAAGCTATGGCTACACCTTC. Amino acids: CASKARRSYGYTF.

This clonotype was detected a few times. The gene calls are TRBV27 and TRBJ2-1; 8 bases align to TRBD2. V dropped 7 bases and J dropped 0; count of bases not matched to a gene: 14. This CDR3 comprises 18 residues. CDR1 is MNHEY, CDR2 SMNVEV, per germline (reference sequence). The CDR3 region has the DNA TGTGCCAGCACCATTCGAGCCAACGGGGGGGGCTCCTACAATGAGCAGTTCTTC. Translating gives CASTIRANGGGSYNEQFF.

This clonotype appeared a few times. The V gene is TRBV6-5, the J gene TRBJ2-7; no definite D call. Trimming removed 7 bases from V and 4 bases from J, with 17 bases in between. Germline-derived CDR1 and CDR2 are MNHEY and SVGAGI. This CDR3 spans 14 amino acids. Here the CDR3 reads CASTPGRKIYEQYF. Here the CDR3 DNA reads TGTGCCAGCACCCCGGGTCGCAAGATTTACGAGCAGTACTTC.

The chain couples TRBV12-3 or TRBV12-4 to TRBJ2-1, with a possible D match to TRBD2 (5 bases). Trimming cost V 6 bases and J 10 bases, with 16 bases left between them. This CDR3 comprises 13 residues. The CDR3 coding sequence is TGTGCCAGCAGCCCTATTGCGGGCTCGGAGCAGTTCTTC. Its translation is CASSPIAGSEQFF.

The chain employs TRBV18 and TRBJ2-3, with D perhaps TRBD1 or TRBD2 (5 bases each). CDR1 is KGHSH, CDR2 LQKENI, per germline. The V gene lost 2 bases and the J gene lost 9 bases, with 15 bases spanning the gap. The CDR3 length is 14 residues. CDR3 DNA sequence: TGTGCCAGCTCACCAGGGTCGCTCGGGGACACGCAGTATTTT. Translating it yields CASSPGSLGDTQYF. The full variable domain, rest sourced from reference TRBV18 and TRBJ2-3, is NAGVMQNPRHLVRRRGQEARLRCSPMKGHSHVYWYRQLPEEGLKFMVYLQKENIIDESGMPKERFSAEFPKEGPSILRIQQVVRGDSAAYFCASSPGSLGDTQYFGPGTRLTVL.

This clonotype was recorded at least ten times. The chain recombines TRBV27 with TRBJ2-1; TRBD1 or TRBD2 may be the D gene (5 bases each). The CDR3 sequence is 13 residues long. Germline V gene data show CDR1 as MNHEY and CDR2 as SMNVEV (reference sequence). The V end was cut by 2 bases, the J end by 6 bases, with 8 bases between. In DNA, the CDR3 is TGTGCCAGCAGTTTAAATGGGGGCAATGAGCAGTTCTTC. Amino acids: CASSLNGGNEQFF.

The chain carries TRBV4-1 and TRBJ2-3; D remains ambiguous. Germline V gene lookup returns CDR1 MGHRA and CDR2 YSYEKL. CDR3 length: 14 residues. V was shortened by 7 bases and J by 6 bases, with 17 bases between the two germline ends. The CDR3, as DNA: TGCGCCAGCAAGGCAGCTCTCCATATGGATACGCAGTATTTT. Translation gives CASKAALHMDTQYF.

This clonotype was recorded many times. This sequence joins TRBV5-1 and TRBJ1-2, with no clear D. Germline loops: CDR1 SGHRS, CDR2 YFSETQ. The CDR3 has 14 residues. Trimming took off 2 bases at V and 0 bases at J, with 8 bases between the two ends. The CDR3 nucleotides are TGCGCCAGCAGCTTCCCAGCTACTAACTATGGCTACACCTTC. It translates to CASSFPATNYGYTF.

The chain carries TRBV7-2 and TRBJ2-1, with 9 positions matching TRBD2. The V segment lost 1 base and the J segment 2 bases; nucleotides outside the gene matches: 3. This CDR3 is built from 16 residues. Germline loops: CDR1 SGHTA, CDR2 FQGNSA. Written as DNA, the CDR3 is TGTGCCAGCAGCTTAGATGGCGGGAGGGCCTACAATGAGCAGTTCTTC. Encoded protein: CASSLDGGRAYNEQFF.

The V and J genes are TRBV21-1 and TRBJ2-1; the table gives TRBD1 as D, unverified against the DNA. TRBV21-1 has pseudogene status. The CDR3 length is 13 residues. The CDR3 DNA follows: TGTGCCAGCAAGAGACAGGGGGGTAATGAGCAGTTCTTC. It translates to CASKRQGGNEQFF.

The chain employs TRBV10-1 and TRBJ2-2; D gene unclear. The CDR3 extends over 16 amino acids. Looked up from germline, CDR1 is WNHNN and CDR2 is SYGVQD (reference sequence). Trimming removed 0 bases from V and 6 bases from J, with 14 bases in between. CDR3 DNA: TGCGCCAGCAGTGAGTCGTGGTTCGGTTCATCCGGGGAGCTGTTTTTT. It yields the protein CASSESWFGSSGELFF.

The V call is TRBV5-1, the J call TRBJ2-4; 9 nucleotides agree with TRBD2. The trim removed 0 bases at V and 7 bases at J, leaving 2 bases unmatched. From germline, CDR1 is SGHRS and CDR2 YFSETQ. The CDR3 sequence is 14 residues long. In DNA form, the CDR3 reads TGCGCCAGCAGCTTGGATAGCGGGAGTAACATTCAGTACTTC. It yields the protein CASSLDSGSNIQYF.

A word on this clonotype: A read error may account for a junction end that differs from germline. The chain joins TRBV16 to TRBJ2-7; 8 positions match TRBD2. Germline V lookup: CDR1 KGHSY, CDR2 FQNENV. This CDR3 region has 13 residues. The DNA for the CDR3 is TGTGCCACCAGCCAACTAGCGGACTACGAGCAGTACTTC. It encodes CATSQLADYEQYF.

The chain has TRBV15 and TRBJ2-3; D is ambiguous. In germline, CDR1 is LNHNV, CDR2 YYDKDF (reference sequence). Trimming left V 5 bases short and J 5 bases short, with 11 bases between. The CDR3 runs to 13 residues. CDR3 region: CATSAGLEDTQYF. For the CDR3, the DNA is TGTGCCACCAGCGCCGGGCTCGAAGATACGCAGTATTTT.